The rows below give T cell receptor beta chains drawn from one sample of a study of blood T cell repertoires in COVID-19. Some clones are missing from TCRdb's copy, which holds only in-frame ones; the method was immunoSEQ multiplex PCR. The sample comprises around 310,000 clones, 89% of which are singletons, and 9.5% rests with the top ten. Sequenced: PBMCs or T cells enriched from blood (not recorded which). These TCRs come from a woman in her thirties or forties who had recovered from COVID-19. CDR3s include the opening cysteine and the closing phenylalanine or tryptophan. The D gene is left open where the match is weak. Some rows have no size entry. The others give once, few or many, or a class for an expanded clone.

j_gene | d_gene | abundance | v_gene | len | CDR3aa | CDR3nt
TRBJ2-4 | - | once | TRBV2 | 16 | CASSESRGLAKNIQYF | TGTGCCAGCAGTGAATCGCGGGGACTAGCCAAAAACATTCAGTACTTC
TRBJ2-4 | TRBD1 | - | TRBV28 | 16 | CASREPGQLAKNIQYF | TGTGCCAGCAGGGAACCGGGACAGCTAGCCAAAAACATTCAGTACTTC
TRBJ2-7 | TRBD1 | - | TRBV5-1 | 14 | CASSLGGTGYEQYF | TGCGCCAGCAGCTTGGGGGGGACAGGGTACGAGCAGTACTTC
TRBJ2-7 | TRBD1 | - | TRBV5-1 | 16 | CASSRSWDRDSYEQYF | TGCGCCAGCAGCCGTTCGTGGGACAGGGACTCCTACGAGCAGTACTTC
TRBJ2-7 | TRBD1 | many | TRBV27 | 15 | CASSPADRDLFEQYF | TGTGCCAGCAGCCCCGCGGACAGGGATCTGTTCGAGCAGTACTTC
TRBJ1-2 | TRBD1 | - | TRBV6-1 | 15 | CASSEVGTGKYGYTF | TGTGCCAGCAGTGAGGTGGGGACAGGCAAATATGGCTACACCTTC
TRBJ2-2 | TRBD1 | once | TRBV7-3 | 17 | CASSLSRPGQITGELFF | TGTGCCAGCAGCTTAAGTCGCCCGGGACAGATAACCGGGGAGCTGTTTTTT
TRBJ1-1 | - | - | TRBV30 | 14 | CAWGGGGLDTEAFF | TGTGCCTGGGGAGGGGGGGGTCTGGACACTGAAGCTTTCTTT
TRBJ1-5 | - | - | TRBV30 | 15 | CAWCVGGGRNQPQHF | TGTGCCTGGTGTGTAGGGGGGGGGCGCAATCAGCCCCAGCATTTT
TRBJ1-2 | - | - | TRBV6-5 | 13 | CASSIGGPNGYTF | TGTGCCAGCAGTATCGGGGGGCCCAATGGCTACACCTTC
TRBJ1-6 | - | - | TRBV29-1 | 13 | CSVGEGGGSPLHF | TGCAGCGTTGGCGAAGGGGGGGGATCACCCCTCCACTTT
TRBJ1-4 | - | - | TRBV28 | 14 | CASSSGVTNEKLFF | TGTGCCAGCAGTTCAGGGGTCACTAATGAAAAACTGTTTTTT
TRBJ2-7 | - | - | TRBV7-8 | 14 | CASSLVGSTYEQYF | TGTGCCAGCAGCTTAGTCGGGAGTACCTACGAGCAGTACTTC
TRBJ2-7 | - | - | TRBV30 | 16 | CAWSLPWRTSNYEQYF | TGTGCCTGGAGTCTTCCTTGGCGGACATCAAATTACGAGCAGTACTTC
TRBJ2-5 | TRBD2 | - | TRBV10-3 | 15 | CAISVSAGGQETQYF | TGTGCCATCAGTGTCTCAGCGGGGGGCCAAGAGACCCAGTACTTC